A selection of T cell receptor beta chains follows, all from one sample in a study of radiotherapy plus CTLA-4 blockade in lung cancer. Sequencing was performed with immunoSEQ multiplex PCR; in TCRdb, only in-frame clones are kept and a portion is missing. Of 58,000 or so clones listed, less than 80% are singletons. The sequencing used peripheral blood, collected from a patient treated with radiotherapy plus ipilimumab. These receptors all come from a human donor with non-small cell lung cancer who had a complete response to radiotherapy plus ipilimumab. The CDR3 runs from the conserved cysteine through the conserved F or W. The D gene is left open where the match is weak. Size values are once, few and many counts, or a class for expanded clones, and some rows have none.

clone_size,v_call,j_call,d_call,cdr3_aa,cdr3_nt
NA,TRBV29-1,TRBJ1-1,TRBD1,CSAHNRGLSTEAFF,TGCAGCGCCCATAACAGGGGGCTGAGCACTGAAGCTTTCTTT
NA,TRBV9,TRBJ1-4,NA,CASSVGQVTNEKLFF,TGTGCCAGCAGCGTAGGGCAGGTTACTAATGAAAAACTGTTTTTT
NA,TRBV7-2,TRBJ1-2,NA,CASSLDRDGRDTF,TGTGCCAGCAGCTTAGACAGGGACGGTAGAGACACCTTC
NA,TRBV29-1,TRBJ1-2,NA,CSVEDPDKGYGYTF,TGCAGCGTTGAAGATCCGGACAAGGGCTATGGCTACACCTTC
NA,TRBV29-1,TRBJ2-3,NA,CSVVYRGNPNTQYF,TGCAGCGTTGTTTACCGGGGTAACCCCAATACGCAGTATTTT
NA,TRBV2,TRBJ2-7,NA,CASTQASTGNEQYF,TGTGCCAGCACCCAAGCCTCCACAGGTAACGAGCAGTACTTC
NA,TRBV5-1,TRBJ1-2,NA,CASSTGGINYGYTF,TGCGCCAGCAGTACTGGGGGGATTAACTATGGCTACACCTTC
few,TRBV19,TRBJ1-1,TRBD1,CASSPLDRGLNTEAFF,TGTGCCAGTAGTCCCTTGGACAGGGGGCTGAACACTGAAGCTTTCTTT
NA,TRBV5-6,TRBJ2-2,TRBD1,CASSPGTGTVNTGELFF,TGTGCCAGCAGTCCGGGAACCGGGACAGTGAACACCGGGGAGCTGTTTTTT
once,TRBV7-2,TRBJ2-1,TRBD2,CASSLGIGGRAGYEQFF,TGTGCCAGCAGCTTAGGAATCGGAGGGAGGGCCGGGTATGAGCAGTTCTTC
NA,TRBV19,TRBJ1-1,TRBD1,CASSMGDRVSAFF,TGTGCCAGTAGTATGGGGGACAGGGTTTCAGCTTTCTTT
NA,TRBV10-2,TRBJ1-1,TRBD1,CASLGGGGAGTEAFF,TGCGCCAGCTTAGGAGGAGGGGGCGCTGGCACTGAAGCTTTCTTT
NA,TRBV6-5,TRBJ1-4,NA,CASSRTSGGVEKLFF,TGTGCCAGCAGCCGTACGTCGGGAGGGGTTGAAAAACTGTTTTTT
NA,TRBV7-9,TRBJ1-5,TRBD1,CASSLTSGQGPISNQPQHF,TGTGCCAGCAGCTTAACTTCTGGACAGGGACCGATTAGCAATCAGCCCCAGCATTTT
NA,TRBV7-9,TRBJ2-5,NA,CASSLGQTQYF,TGTGCCAGCAGCTTAGGGCAGACCCAGTACTTC
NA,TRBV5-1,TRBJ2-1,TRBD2,CASSLTSGGDNEQFF,TGCGCCAGCAGCTTGACTAGCGGGGGAGACAATGAGCAGTTCTTC
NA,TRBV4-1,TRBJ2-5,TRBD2,CASSQGAGVAQETQYF,TGCGCCAGCAGCCAAGGGGCGGGAGTCGCCCAAGAGACCCAGTACTTC
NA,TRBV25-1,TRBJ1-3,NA,CASSGTAGNTIYF,TGTGCCAGCAGTGGGACAGCTGGAAACACCATATATTTT
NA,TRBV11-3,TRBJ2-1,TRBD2,CASSLGTSGIIQQFF,TGTGCCAGCAGCTTAGGGACTAGCGGGATAATCCAGCAGTTCTTC
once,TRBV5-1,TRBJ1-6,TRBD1,CASSPDRLDSPLHF,TGCGCCAGCAGCCCGGACAGGTTGGATTCACCCCTCCACTTT
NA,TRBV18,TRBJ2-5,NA,CASSTPSERQETQYF,TGTGCCAGCTCAACCCCGTCGGAGCGTCAAGAGACCCAGTACTTC
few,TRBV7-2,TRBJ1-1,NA,CASSFQRRANTEAFF,TGTGCCAGCAGCTTCCAAAGGCGGGCGAACACTGAAGCTTTCTTT
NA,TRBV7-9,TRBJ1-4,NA,CAGRDTRSVNEKLFF,TGTGCCGGCCGGGACACTCGGTCGGTCAATGAAAAACTGTTTTTT
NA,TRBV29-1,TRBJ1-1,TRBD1,CSVDRLGQGGTEAFF,TGCAGCGTTGACCGACTCGGACAGGGTGGCACTGAAGCTTTCTTT
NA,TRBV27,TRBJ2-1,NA,CASTIGAPYNEQFF,TGTGCCAGCACCATAGGGGCTCCCTACAATGAGCAGTTCTTC
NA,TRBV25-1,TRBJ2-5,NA,CASSDQGRFWETQYF,TGTGCCAGCAGTGACCAGGGTAGATTTTGGGAGACCCAGTACTTC
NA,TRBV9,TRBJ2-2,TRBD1,CASSGGGTGQGAGELFF,TGTGCCAGCAGCGGGGGGGGTACGGGACAGGGTGCCGGGGAGCTGTTTTTT
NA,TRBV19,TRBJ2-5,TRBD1,CASSPNPGQGKETQYF,TGTGCCAGTAGTCCGAACCCGGGACAGGGGAAAGAGACCCAGTACTTC
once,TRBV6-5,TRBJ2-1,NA,CASRSNNEQFF,TGTGCCAGCAGGTCAAACAATGAGCAGTTCTTC
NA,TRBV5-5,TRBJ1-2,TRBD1,CASVQSEQGGYGYTF,TGTGCCAGCGTTCAAAGCGAGCAGGGGGGCTATGGCTACACCTTC
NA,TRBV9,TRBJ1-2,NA,CASSVARGYGYTF,TGTGCCAGCAGCGTAGCCAGGGGCTATGGCTACACCTTC
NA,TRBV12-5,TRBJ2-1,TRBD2,CASGPIAGTFNEQFF,TGTGCTAGTGGTCCCATAGCGGGGACGTTCAATGAGCAGTTCTTC
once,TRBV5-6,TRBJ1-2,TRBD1,CASSRDRVGGYTF,TGTGCCAGCAGCAGGGACAGGGTGGGTGGCTACACCTTC
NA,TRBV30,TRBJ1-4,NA,CAWTPGTNLFLTNEKLFF,TGTGCCTGGACACCCGGGACTAATCTCTTCTTAACTAATGAAAAACTGTTTTTT
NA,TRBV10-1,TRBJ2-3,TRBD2,CASSDPGLAGGTDTQYF,TGCGCCAGCAGTGACCCGGGACTAGCGGGGGGCACAGATACGCAGTATTTT
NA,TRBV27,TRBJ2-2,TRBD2,CASSLLWLAGGGNTGELFF,TGTGCCAGCAGTTTATTATGGCTAGCGGGAGGAGGAAACACCGGGGAGCTGTTTTTT
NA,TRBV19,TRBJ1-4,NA,CASSTRGQAYNEKLFF,TGTGCCAGTAGTACGCGGGGCCAGGCCTATAATGAAAAACTGTTTTTT
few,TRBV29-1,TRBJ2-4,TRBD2,CSVLTGGSPWAKNIQYF,TGCAGCGTCCTTACGGGAGGGTCCCCTTGGGCCAAAAACATTCAGTACTTC
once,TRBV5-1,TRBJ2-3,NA,CASRESQTDTQYF,TGCGCCAGCAGGGAGTCCCAAACGGATACGCAGTATTTT
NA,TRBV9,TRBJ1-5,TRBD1,CASSVTGDNQPQHF,TGTGCCAGCAGCGTTACAGGGGACAATCAGCCCCAGCATTTT
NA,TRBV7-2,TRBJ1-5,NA,CASSLLRGNQPQHF,TGTGCCAGCAGCTTACTCAGGGGCAATCAGCCCCAGCATTTT
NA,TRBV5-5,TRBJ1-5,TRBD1,CASSLGQGGSQPQHF,TGTGCCAGCAGCTTAGGACAGGGTGGGAGTCAGCCCCAGCATTTT